This T cell receptor beta chain was captured by sequencing in a study of blood T cells in healthy people across ages. General study points: Strong correlation existed between TCR beta diversity and naive T cell percentage.

It was 8 to 10 milliliters of peripheral blood that were drawn from each donor. This CDR3 spans 14 amino acids. The V and J ends lost 5 bases and 5 bases, in that order; junction bases with no gene match: 6. Germline V lookup: CDR1 DFQATT, CDR2 SNEGSKA (reference sequence). Alongside a J-beta primer mix, a sample-barcoded 5' primer served in a second PCR lasting about 7 to 12 cycles. Every cDNA molecule carried a tag from a template-switch adaptor bearing 12 random nucleotides. Via MiXCR, TCRdb re-called the 5' RACE reads, giving one row per CDR3 protein. The profile shows approximately 700,000 distinct CDR3 sequences, roughly 30% of them singletons. In its sample, this clonotype was seen many times. Its antigen remains unidentified.

Material: blood. This receptor was taken from a woman of 80 years or more in good health. V gene TRBV20-1 combines with J gene TRBJ2-1, with 10 bases aligning to TRBD1. This CDR3 reads CSAEAGTGDNEQFF. CDR3 DNA: TGCAGTGCTGAAGCCGGGACAGGGGACAATGAGCAGTTCTTC.